A selection of T cell receptor beta chains follows, all from one sample in a study of blood T cell repertoires in COVID-19. Sequencing used immunoSEQ multiplex PCR; TCRdb keeps in-frame clones, though not all of them. The sample gives under 60,000 clones, 80% to 90% of which show up once; about 7% is in the top ten. Specimen: peripheral blood. These receptors were obtained from a man between 40 and 49 years old with acute or convalescent COVID-19. Both conserved end residues are part of each CDR3. Each record gives: clone size, CDR3 length, V gene, J gene, D gene, CDR3 DNA, CDR3 protein. The D gene is left open where the match is weak. Some rows have no size entry. The others give once, few or many, or a class for an expanded clone.

>.|16|TRBV12-5|TRBJ2-3|TRBD2
TGTGCTAGTGGTTTGCCCCTAGCGGGGGGTACAGATACGCAGTATTTT
CASGLPLAGGTDTQYF
>.|16|TRBV4-1|TRBJ1-1|TRBD1
TGCGCCAGCAGCACCCTTCCCGGGACAGGGGGCAGTGAAGCTTTCTTT
CASSTLPGTGGSEAFF
>few|15|TRBV19|TRBJ1-6|TRBD1
TGTGCCAGTAGTACAGAAACAGGGGGCGGTTCACCCCTCCACTTT
CASSTETGGGSPLHF
>.|15|TRBV6-5|TRBJ2-3|TRBD2
TGTGCCAGCAGTAGCGGCGGGGGGGGCCAAAATACGCAGTATTTT
CASSSGGGGQNTQYF
>.|18|TRBV5-1|TRBJ2-6|.
TGCGCCAGCGCCGAGTTTTTGAGTCTAACTACTGGGGCCAACGTCCTGACTTTC
CASAEFLSLTTGANVLTF
>.|12|TRBV28|TRBJ2-7|.
TGTGCCAGCGAGGGGGTGCGGTACGAGCAGTACTTC
CASEGVRYEQYF
>.|16|TRBV9|TRBJ2-2|TRBD2
TGTGCCAGCAGCCCCTTGGGGCGGGGGGATGCCGGGGAGCTGTTTTTT
CASSPLGRGDAGELFF
>.|11|TRBV30|TRBJ1-2|.
TGTGCCTGGGAGGGGTTCTATGGCTACACCTTC
CAWEGFYGYTF
>.|17|TRBV11-3|TRBJ2-7|.
TGTGCCAGCAGCTACTTAGATAAGGGACAACGCCTATACGAGCAGTACTTC
CASSYLDKGQRLYEQYF
>.|15|TRBV2|TRBJ1-4|.
TGTGCCAGCTCGACCCGGCCAGGGGCTAATGAAAAACTGTTTTTT
CASSTRPGANEKLFF
>once|16|TRBV27|TRBJ2-1|.
TGTGCCAGCAGTTGGGCTGGCAGGGGGGAGAGCAATGAGCAGTTCTTC
CASSWAGRGESNEQFF
>.|12|TRBV12-3/TRBV12-4|TRBJ1-5|.
TGTGCCAGCATGCAGGGGTATCAGCCCCAGCATTTT
CASMQGYQPQHF
>.|14|TRBV6-6|TRBJ1-1|.
TGTGCCAGCACCCTACAGGGAAGGATCACTGAAGCTTTCTTT
CASTLQGRITEAFF
>.|13|TRBV27|TRBJ2-7|TRBD1
TGTGCCAGCGGCCGGGACAGCTCCTACGAGCAGTACTTC
CASGRDSSYEQYF
>few|16|TRBV3-1/TRBV3-2|TRBJ1-4|TRBD1
TGTGCCAGCAGCCAAGTGGACAGGGGTCGAGGCGAAAAACTGTTTTTT
CASSQVDRGRGEKLFF